A selection of T cell receptor beta chains follows, all from one sample in a study of blood T cell repertoires in COVID-19. The protocol was immunoSEQ multiplex PCR, while the TCRdb copy is restricted to in-frame clones and leaves out a portion. The sample carries 250,000 to 300,000 clones, around 86% recorded once. The specimen sequenced was peripheral blood. Every receptor here comes from a man aged 45-65 years with acute or convalescent COVID-19. Each CDR3 is given with its conserved first and last residue.

V	J	CDR3
TRBV6-5	TRBJ2-1	CASRGGTSYFF
TRBV7-9	TRBJ2-7	CASSFAGSPYEQYF
TRBV10-3	TRBJ2-6	CASRTGGGFGANVLTF
TRBV5-1	TRBJ1-5	CASSPGQGAFNQPQHF
TRBV3-1/TRBV3-2	TRBJ2-5	CASIKEGLGSQETQYF
TRBV6-6	TRBJ2-7	CASSGPGTRFSYEQYF
TRBV27	TRBJ1-6	CASSWGGRSNSPLHF
TRBV27	TRBJ2-7	CASSSTGTPPYEQYF
TRBV27	TRBJ1-5	CASSLGQGRSNQPQHF
TRBV5-6	TRBJ1-3	CASSSWRGGNTIYF
TRBV19	TRBJ2-5	CASSIAGRGSQETQYF
TRBV24-1	TRBJ2-5	CATQGLAETQYF
TRBV16	TRBJ1-2	CASSQLSGAGAGYTF
TRBV5-6	TRBJ1-5	CASSQGDRGESQHF
TRBV29-1	TRBJ2-2	CSVVFGDTGELFF
TRBV21-1	TRBJ2-7	CATPPREPRHLTYEQYF
TRBV30	TRBJ1-3	CAWSMGLPGNTIYF
TRBV7-9	TRBJ2-7	CASSPKGLADTYEQYF
TRBV27	TRBJ2-7	CASSLRTSGGYEQYF
TRBV6-5	TRBJ2-7	CASSTGSSSYEQYF
TRBV9	TRBJ2-5	CASSASGTSGGPTETQYF
TRBV19	TRBJ2-1	CASSIHRGGSYNEQFF
TRBV10-3	TRBJ1-1	CAITPSMNTEAFF
TRBV10-3	TRBJ2-1	CAIRVAGANNEQFF
TRBV7-9	TRBJ1-5	CASSRTGDRGQPQHF
TRBV18	TRBJ1-4	CASSDRLGQGAEKLFF
TRBV6-5	TRBJ1-6	CASSYSFQGFSPLHF